One sample yielded the 25 T cell receptor beta chains listed below, sequenced in a study of cytomegalovirus exposure and HLA in healthy donors. The PCR was carried out with 60 Vbeta primers and 13 Jbeta primers. Measured with immunoSEQ multiplex PCR; TCRdb has only the in-frame clones, and not every one. Found here are about 120,000 clones, 75% to 85% of them singletons; the top ten hold about 8.9%. Sequenced input: PBMCs. The receptors come from a man aged 25-45 years in good health and CMV-seropositive.

This clone came up a few times. V and J are TRBV18 and TRBJ1-2; tentatively, D is TRBD1 (5 bases). From germline, CDR1 is KGHSH and CDR2 LQKENI. This CDR3 contains 14 residues. Trimming pared 3 bases from V and 7 bases from J, leaving 15 bases between. Written as DNA, the CDR3 is TGTGCCAGCTCACCGGAACAGGAGTACGGTGGCTACACCTTC. Translated, it gives CASSPEQEYGGYTF.

The CDR3 DNA reads as TGTGCCAGCTTTGGACTTTTTGAGGGCTCTGGGGCCAACGTCCTGACTTTC. As protein: CASFGLFEGSGANVLTF. The chain combines TRBV7-2 with TRBJ2-6, with D perhaps TRBD2 (5 bases). There are 17 residues in the CDR3. Per the germline V gene, CDR1 is SGHTA and CDR2 is FQGNSA. V was pared by 8 bases and J by 0 bases, with 17 bases between. Full variable domain (rest looked up from reference TRBV7-2 and TRBJ2-6): GAGVSQSPSNKVTEKGKDVELRCDPISGHTALYWYRQSLGQGLEFLIYFQGNSAPDKSGLPSDRFSAERTGGSVSTLTIQRTQQEDSAVYLCASFGLFEGSGANVLTFGAGSRLTVL.

V gene TRBV4-1 combines with J gene TRBJ2-7, with D possibly being TRBD2 (6 bases). The V end lost 4 bases, the J end lost 5 bases, and 15 bases lay between the germline ends. The CDR3 totals 14 residues. Per the germline V gene, CDR1 is MGHRA and CDR2 is YSYEKL. The CDR3 coding sequence is TGCGCCAGCAGCCCCAGGCGGGGAATCGACGAGCAGTACTTC. Translation gives CASSPRRGIDEQYF.

The rearrangement joins TRBV2 to TRBJ1-6, with a weak D call TRBD1 (6 bases). Germline assignment: CDR1 SNHLY and CDR2 FYNNEI. V lost 6 bases and J 8 bases, leaving 14 bases between the germline ends. This CDR3 is 14 amino acids long. The CDR3 sequence: CASSTRRGDSPLHF. The CDR3, as DNA: TGTGCCAGCAGCACCCGCAGGGGTGATTCACCCCTCCACTTT.

The chain is built from TRBV5-8 and TRBJ2-7; 7 bases are a match to TRBD1. The CDR3 is 14 amino acids. The trim removed 6 bases at V and 0 bases at J, leaving 6 bases unmatched. Germline V gene sequence: CDR1 SGHTS, CDR2 YDEGEE. The DNA of the CDR3 is TGTGCCAGCAATGTGGCAGGGGGCTCCTACGAGCAGTACTTC. Protein: CASNVAGGSYEQYF.

Points on this clone: The germline gene is not matched at one end of the junction; a read error may be the cause. V and J are TRBV27 and TRBJ2-1; no clear D gene. In germline, CDR1 is MNHEY, CDR2 SMNVEV (reference sequence). The CDR3 length is 8 residues. Written as DNA, the CDR3 is TGTGCCAGCAGTCAACAAATCTTC. This translates into CASSQQIF.

V and J are TRBV21-1 and TRBJ2-2; TRBD2 is the table's D call, not checked against the DNA. TRBV21-1 is listed as a pseudogene. The CDR3 contains 17 residues. The CDR3 nucleotides are TGTGCCAGCAGCAATAAAGAGGGGCGCGGGGACACCGGGGAGCTGTTTTTT. This sequence encodes CASSNKEGRGDTGELFF.

The chain links TRBV27 to TRBJ2-7, with TRBD1 identical over 9 bases. Germline trimming cut 4 bases from V and 0 bases from J; bases unmatched to any gene: 4. Germline CDR1 and CDR2: MNHEY and SMNVEV (reference sequence). The CDR3 runs to 15 residues. DNA for the CDR3: TGTGCCAGCAGTTGGGGGACAGGGAGCTCCTACGAGCAGTACTTC. This gives the protein CASSWGTGSSYEQYF.

J is TRBJ2-3 and V is TRBV7-3; 10 positions agree with TRBD2. In germline, CDR1 is SGHTA, CDR2 FQGTGA. V dropped 0 bases and J dropped 4; count of bases not matched to a gene: 1. This CDR3 contains 15 residues. CDR3 region: CASSLTSGGADTQYF. The CDR3 DNA is TGTGCCAGCAGCTTAACGAGCGGGGGGGCAGATACGCAGTATTTT.

The chain joins TRBV25-1 to TRBJ1-2; the match to TRBD1 covers 8 bases. This CDR3 region has 14 residues. Germline CDR1 reads MGHDK; CDR2 reads SYGVNS. V lost 3 bases to trimming and J lost 7 bases; unmatched junction nucleotides: 7. The CDR3 nucleotides are TGTGCCAGCAGTGATCCGACAGGGGACGGTGGCTACACCTTC. As protein: CASSDPTGDGGYTF.

The CDR3 sequence is CSVAQRNTGELFF. CDR3 DNA: TGCAGCGTCGCCCAGCGGAACACCGGGGAGCTGTTTTTT. The chain recombines TRBV29-1 with TRBJ2-2, with D uncertain. V lost 6 bases, J lost 1 base, and 9 bases lay in between. There are 13 residues in the CDR3. Germline V gene data show CDR1 as SQVTM and CDR2 as ANQGSEA.

The genes are TRBV5-5 and TRBJ2-2, with 7 bases matching TRBD1. Germline CDR1 is SGHKS and CDR2 is YYEKEE (reference sequence). The V and J ends lost 2 bases and 0 bases, in that order; junction bases with no gene match: 1. The CDR3 is made up of 15 amino acids. This CDR3 is CASSLGGSNTGELFF. The CDR3 DNA is TGTGCCAGCAGCTTAGGGGGCTCGAACACCGGGGAGCTGTTTTTT.

Turning to this clone: A read error may account for a junction end that differs from germline. V is TRBV7-9 and J is TRBJ2-7; D unclear. This CDR3 is built from 16 residues. Looked up from germline, CDR1 is SEHNR and CDR2 is FQNEAQ (reference sequence). The CDR3 spells CSSSLGLGSYPYEQYF. In nucleotides, the CDR3 is TGTTCCAGCAGCTTAGGGCTGGGCTCCTACCCCTACGAGCAGTACTTC.

This clone was seen only a few times. J is TRBJ2-3 and V is TRBV7-9; tentatively, D is TRBD1 (5 bases). The CDR3 is made up of 13 amino acids. Germline V gene lookup returns CDR1 SEHNR and CDR2 FQNEAQ (reference sequence). V was clipped by 2 bases and J by 7 bases, with 10 bases between them. CDR3 sequence (DNA): TGTGCCAGCAGCTTAAGGGGTGGGAATACGCAGTATTTT. It yields the protein CASSLRGGNTQYF.

This clone occurred once. This chain links TRBV2 with TRBJ2-1, with 7 bases fitting TRBD1. In germline, CDR1 is SNHLY, CDR2 FYNNEI. The CDR3 sequence is 16 residues long. J gave up 4 bases and V 3 bases, and 9 bases lay outside the gene matches. The DNA for the CDR3 is TGTGCCAGCAGTGAGCCTCCAAGGACAGGTTACAATGAGCAGTTCTTC. As protein: CASSEPPRTGYNEQFF.

The chain couples TRBV7-9 to TRBJ1-5, with D maybe TRBD1 (5 bases). The CDR3 is 14 residues long. The V and J ends lost 1 base and 5 bases respectively, with 9 bases between them. Germline V gene data show CDR1 as SEHNR and CDR2 as FQNEAQ (reference sequence). The CDR3 loop reads CASSLGLGDQPQHF. In DNA, the CDR3 is TGTGCCAGCAGCTTAGGTTTAGGGGATCAGCCCCAGCATTTT.

The V call is TRBV18, the J call TRBJ2-5; TRBD1 aligns across 8 bases. Germline CDR1 KGHSH, CDR2 LQKENI. The CDR3 has 15 amino acids. Germline trimming cut 0 bases from V and 5 bases from J; bases unmatched to any gene: 5. CDR3 protein: CASSPPDRGRETQYF. CDR3 nucleotide sequence: TGTGCCAGCTCACCACCAGACAGGGGCAGGGAGACCCAGTACTTC.

The chain has TRBV18 and TRBJ2-7; D may be TRBD1 (6 bases). V lost 4 bases to trimming and J lost 6 bases, with 19 bases between them. Germline CDR1 is KGHSH and CDR2 is LQKENI. The CDR3 extends over 15 amino acids. The CDR3 spells CASSLSTGRGSEQYF. The CDR3 DNA sequence: TGTGCCAGCTCACTTTCGACGGGCAGGGGTTCCGAGCAGTACTTC.

The chain employs TRBV30 and TRBJ1-6; the D is unclear. Trimming pared 0 bases from V and 7 bases from J, leaving 10 bases between. Germline V lookup: CDR1 GTSNPN, CDR2 SVGIG (reference sequence). CDR3 length: 14 residues. The CDR3 here is CAWSVRGTNSPLHF. CDR3 coding DNA: TGTGCCTGGAGTGTACGAGGAACCAATTCACCCCTCCACTTT.

The J gene is TRBJ2-2, the V gene TRBV5-5; D not certain. Trimming took 0 bases from V and 5 from J, leaving 8 bases between them. Germline values: CDR1 SGHKS, CDR2 YYEKEE (reference sequence). The CDR3 has 14 amino acids. CDR3 DNA: TGTGCCAGCAGCTTGGCACTCTATACCGGGGAGCTGTTTTTT. Protein: CASSLALYTGELFF. Drawing the rest from reference TRBV5-5 and TRBJ2-2, the complete variable domain is DAGVTQSPTHLIKTRGQQVTLRCSPISGHKSVSWYQQVLGQGPQFIFQYYEKEERGRGNFPDRFSARQFPNYSSELNVNALLLGDSALYLCASSLALYTGELFFGEGSRLTVL.

The J gene is TRBJ1-5, the V gene TRBV7-2; no definite D call. V lost 5 bases and J lost 2, with 13 bases in between. Germline assignment: CDR1 SGHTA and CDR2 FQGNSA. The CDR3 is made up of 15 amino acids. The CDR3 nucleotides are TGTGCCAGCAGCCCCCGAGGCCGGGGCAATCAGCCCCAGCATTTT. Translated: CASSPRGRGNQPQHF.

The chain employs TRBV6-6 and TRBJ2-1; 7 nucleotides line up with TRBD2. Germline V gene lookup returns CDR1 MNHNY and CDR2 SVGAGI (reference sequence). The CDR3 covers 15 residues. The ends lost 0 bases at V and 3 bases at J; junction bases unmatched: 2. The CDR3 nucleotides are TGTGCCAGCAGTTACTCGCTAGCGGTCTACAATGAGCAGTTCTTC. Its protein is CASSYSLAVYNEQFF.

The rearrangement joins TRBV27 to TRBJ2-2; a possible D gene is TRBD1 (6 bases). This CDR3 has 16 amino acids. V dropped 3 bases and J dropped 6 bases, with 17 bases sitting between them. Per the germline V gene, CDR1 is MNHEY and CDR2 is SMNVEV (reference sequence). In DNA, the CDR3 is TGTGCCAGCAGTTTGTGGGGGCTAGGTTTCTCCGGGGAGCTGTTTTTT. Encoded protein: CASSLWGLGFSGELFF.

This clone was detected a few times. The chain links TRBV14 to TRBJ2-1; a weak D match, TRBD2 (7 bases). Germline V gene data show CDR1 as SGHDN and CDR2 as FVKESK. CDR3 size: 15 residues. V gave up 5 bases and J gave up 5 bases, with 16 bases separating them. CDR3 protein: CASSSRGAFHNEQFF. The DNA for the CDR3 is TGTGCCAGCAGCTCCCGGGGGGCGTTCCACAATGAGCAGTTCTTC.

V and J are TRBV2 and TRBJ2-7; 10 bases are shared with TRBD1. J gave up 3 bases and V 7 bases, and 15 bases lay outside the gene matches. From germline, CDR1 is SNHLY and CDR2 FYNNEI. The length of the CDR3 is 17 residues. This chain's CDR3 is CASMKGSWDRGGYEQYF. The CDR3 DNA sequence: TGTGCCAGCATGAAGGGGTCCTGGGACAGGGGAGGCTACGAGCAGTACTTC.